The T cell receptor beta chain under discussion was sequenced for a study of T cell responses to AZD1222 COVID-19 vaccine. Findings of the study overall: Only after the peak T cell response were repertoires sampled. Two AZD1222 administrations were followed by greater Spike-specific TCR breadth and depth. Possibly, clonal diversity was underestimated; donors were largely white British and included more females.

TCRdb's copy holds only in-frame clones and misses some; the assay was immunoSEQ multiplex PCR. The data contain 110,000 or so clones, roughly 90% of them singletons. On this clone itself: What it binds is unknown.

The V and J ends lost 3 bases and 7 bases, in that order; junction bases with no gene match: 3. Germline V gene lookup returns CDR1 KGHSH and CDR2 LQKENI. CDR3 length: 15 amino acids. This receptor was obtained from an adult who received the AZD1222 COVID-19 vaccine. The rearrangement links TRBV18 to TRBJ2-1; 13 bases map to TRBD2. The material was peripheral blood, obtained 28 days after the second AZD1222 dose. This CDR3 is CASSPGLAGDNEQFF. DNA for the CDR3: TGTGCCAGCTCACCCGGACTAGCGGGAGATAATGAGCAGTTCTTC.